This record concerns one T cell receptor beta chain sequence. Each sample gave at least 6.5 million isolated PBMCs. A second 7 to 11 cycle PCR used barcoded and J-beta primers. Via MiXCR, TCRdb re-called the 5' RACE reads, giving one row per CDR3 protein. The profile shows 650,000 to 1,000,000 distinct CDR3 sequences, about 36% of them singletons. This sample is drawn from a study of blood T cells in healthy people across ages. CDR1 is DFQATT and CDR2 is SNEGSKA in the germline V gene (reference sequence). V was pared by 2 bases and J by 3 bases, with 11 bases between. The CDR3 consists of 13 residues.

This sequence joins TRBV20-1 and TRBJ2-7, with D perhaps matching TRBD1 (7 bases). This clonotype was obtained from a young man in good health. The sequenced material came from blood. CDR3 loop: CSARHRGLYEQYF. The CDR3 nucleotides are TGCAGTGCTAGACACAGGGGACTCTACGAGCAGTACTTC.